This is a list of T cell receptor beta chains from one sample in a study of CD8 T cells in Susac syndrome. TCRdb reprocessed the immunoSEQ multiplex PCR reads via MiXCR and lists one record per CDR3 protein. The top ten hold 0.075% to 0.1% of the sample, which has 150,000 to 200,000 distinct CDR3 sequences, roughly 95% seen once. The sample taken for sequencing was CD4+ T cells from PBMCs. These receptors were taken from a human donor with Susac syndrome. Each CDR3 is given with its conserved first and last residue. Each record gives: J gene, V gene, CDR3 protein.

j_call: TRBJ1-5
v_call: TRBV13
cdr3_aa: CASSLGVGNQPQHF

j_call: TRBJ2-3
v_call: TRBV20-1
cdr3_aa: CSARAGPDTQYF

j_call: TRBJ2-7
v_call: TRBV7-9
cdr3_aa: CASSLASGTESTYEQYF

j_call: TRBJ2-3
v_call: TRBV7-8
cdr3_aa: CASSYRFSDTQYF

j_call: TRBJ1-5
v_call: TRBV6-1
cdr3_aa: CASRGTGGISNQPQHF

j_call: TRBJ1-2
v_call: TRBV29-1
cdr3_aa: CSVISLRDYGYTF

j_call: TRBJ2-3
v_call: TRBV6-6
cdr3_aa: CASSASWVEQYF

j_call: TRBJ2-1
v_call: TRBV12-3/TRBV12-4
cdr3_aa: CASRGTSENNEQFF

j_call: TRBJ2-5
v_call: TRBV2
cdr3_aa: CASSEERPHSAQYF

j_call: TRBJ2-7
v_call: TRBV30
cdr3_aa: CAFNLDSYEQYF

j_call: TRBJ2-1
v_call: TRBV28
cdr3_aa: CASSRGLGLNNEQFF

j_call: TRBJ1-1
v_call: TRBV30
cdr3_aa: CAWQGALSTEAFF

j_call: TRBJ1-5
v_call: TRBV30
cdr3_aa: CAWSILGHSNQPQHF

j_call: TRBJ2-3
v_call: TRBV12-5
cdr3_aa: CASGSSGGYTDTQYF

j_call: TRBJ2-1
v_call: TRBV7-9
cdr3_aa: CASSSRPGGNEQFF

j_call: TRBJ1-6
v_call: TRBV27
cdr3_aa: CASSFGSSYNSPLHF

j_call: TRBJ1-5
v_call: TRBV24-1
cdr3_aa: CATSESGLLQPSNQPQHF

j_call: TRBJ2-1
v_call: TRBV5-4
cdr3_aa: CASSLVSGGPSNEQFF

j_call: TRBJ2-1
v_call: TRBV12-3/TRBV12-4
cdr3_aa: CASNRGSLGNEQFF

j_call: TRBJ2-3
v_call: TRBV20-1
cdr3_aa: CSARHGDTDTQYF

j_call: TRBJ2-3
v_call: TRBV12-5
cdr3_aa: CASGPLTGSGTDTQYF

j_call: TRBJ1-2
v_call: TRBV5-6
cdr3_aa: CASSSYGDYGYTF

j_call: TRBJ1-2
v_call: TRBV6-5
cdr3_aa: CASRDTGGRYGYTF

j_call: TRBJ2-5
v_call: TRBV20-1
cdr3_aa: CSAIVGTQYF

j_call: TRBJ1-2
v_call: TRBV27
cdr3_aa: CASSSRGDGYTF

j_call: TRBJ2-2
v_call: TRBV7-2
cdr3_aa: CASSFRHTANTGELFF

j_call: TRBJ1-2
v_call: TRBV5-1
cdr3_aa: CASSSGQGDGYTF

j_call: TRBJ1-4
v_call: TRBV2
cdr3_aa: CASSEEGGFGEKLFF

j_call: TRBJ2-3
v_call: TRBV24-1
cdr3_aa: CATSEAGTGTDTQYF

j_call: TRBJ2-5
v_call: TRBV6-1
cdr3_aa: CASSDGTSGSQETQYF

j_call: TRBJ1-1
v_call: TRBV12-3/TRBV12-4
cdr3_aa: CASSLHLNTEAFF

j_call: TRBJ1-2
v_call: TRBV9
cdr3_aa: CASNSVRSWSNPNYGYTF

j_call: TRBJ2-5
v_call: TRBV4-1
cdr3_aa: CASSQVRGPQGTQYF

j_call: TRBJ2-5
v_call: TRBV18
cdr3_aa: CASSLPGKETQYF

j_call: TRBJ2-1
v_call: TRBV3-1
cdr3_aa: CASSRDRERGNEQFF

j_call: TRBJ1-6
v_call: TRBV25-1
cdr3_aa: CASSEGDSPWHNSPLHF

j_call: TRBJ1-1
v_call: TRBV20-1
cdr3_aa: CSARGRTGGSGTEAFF

j_call: TRBJ1-2
v_call: TRBV6-6
cdr3_aa: CASGQAARTYGYTF

j_call: TRBJ1-2
v_call: TRBV7-2
cdr3_aa: CASSSGTPYGYTF

j_call: TRBJ2-7
v_call: TRBV18
cdr3_aa: CASSPRLYEQYF

j_call: TRBJ2-7
v_call: TRBV7-2
cdr3_aa: CASNRASSYEQYF

j_call: TRBJ2-7
v_call: TRBV20-1
cdr3_aa: CSALRVSAGYEQYF

j_call: TRBJ1-5
v_call: TRBV6-5
cdr3_aa: CASSYLKGSQHF

j_call: TRBJ2-3
v_call: TRBV7-2
cdr3_aa: CASSFIAGAATDTQYF

j_call: TRBJ2-3
v_call: TRBV5-4
cdr3_aa: CASSLGGAQDTQYF

j_call: TRBJ1-6
v_call: TRBV2
cdr3_aa: CASRETGENSPLHF

j_call: TRBJ2-3
v_call: TRBV21-1
cdr3_aa: CAGKKTAQDTQYF

j_call: TRBJ1-6
v_call: TRBV10-3
cdr3_aa: CAISERGDNSPLHF

j_call: TRBJ2-1
v_call: TRBV4-2
cdr3_aa: CASSQEIFGGQFF

j_call: TRBJ2-5
v_call: TRBV28
cdr3_aa: CASRRGKETQYF

j_call: TRBJ2-3
v_call: TRBV19
cdr3_aa: CASSPSGRIADTQYF

j_call: TRBJ2-5
v_call: TRBV27
cdr3_aa: CASSFAIGETQYF

j_call: TRBJ2-7
v_call: TRBV30
cdr3_aa: CAWRLAGLLSEQYF